This T cell receptor (beta chain) stems from a study of shared clonotypes between healthy human individuals. Study conclusions and caveats: Sampling involved blood alone; tissue repertoires likely differ. Sorted-subset sequencing was shown by rarefaction to be incomplete despite large depth.

Nashville, Tennessee was home to all donors, who were Caucasian adults. The repertoire was sequenced with immunoSEQ multiplex PCR; TCRdb's copy has only in-frame clones and lacks some. The table has 90,000 to 120,000 clones, about 72% seen once. Concerning this clone itself: Antigen unknown.

Trimming shortened V by 5 bases and J by 2 bases, and 11 bases separated the two germline ends. CDR3 length: 14 amino acids. Per germline, CDR1 LNHDA and CDR2 SQIVND (reference sequence). V is TRBV19 and J is TRBJ2-3; no reliable D call. This sequence originates from a woman aged 25 to 45 in good health. Source material: memory CD8+ T cells sorted from blood. Subset noted: CD45RO+ cells pooled with CCR7-negative TemRA cells. The DNA for the CDR3 is TGTGCCAGTAGTCTCTTACAGAACACAGATACGCAGTATTTT. The encoded protein is CASSLLQNTDTQYF.